Given below is one T cell receptor beta chain in context. This record comes from a study of T cell changes during pregnancy in multiple sclerosis. The germline V gene has CDR1 MGHRA and CDR2 YSYEKL. Between the trimmed V and J ends, which lost 0 bases and 1 base, there was a span of 7 bases. This CDR3 has 14 residues. The data were produced by immunoSEQ multiplex PCR, yet TCRdb's version contains in-frame clones alone and is incomplete. Among approximately 110,000 clones listed, just over 90% were seen once. The receptor comes from a female donor with multiple sclerosis, enrolled in a pregnancy study. The sequenced sample was peripheral blood, obtained after pregnancy. The chain is built from TRBV4-1 and TRBJ2-7, with TRBD1 as a possible D gene (6 bases). CDR3 sequence reads: CASSQDQGSYEQYF. CDR3 nucleotides: TGCGCCAGCAGCCAAGATCAGGGGTCCTACGAGCAGTACTTC.